These T cell receptor beta chains were read from a single sample in a study of blood T cell repertoires in COVID-19. Assay: immunoSEQ multiplex PCR; the TCRdb copy retains only in-frame clones and omits some. The repertoire consists of some 200,000 clones, with roughly four fifths occurring once and the leading ten covering 9% to 15%. Material for sequencing was peripheral blood. The receptors originated from a woman over 75 with COVID-19, enrolled during active disease. The CDR3 runs from the conserved cysteine through the conserved F or W. Fields, in order: V gene, D gene, clone size, J gene, CDR3 DNA, CDR3 protein. The D gene is left open where the match is weak. Expanded clones are given a class, and other clones once, few, many or no size at all.

TRBV6-5	.	.	TRBJ2-2	TGTGCCGGAGCAGGGGAGTCGTACACCGGGGAGCTGTTTTTT	CAGAGESYTGELFF
TRBV5-4	TRBD2	.	TRBJ2-3	TGTGCCAGCAGCCCTACTAGCGGGGAACTGTATACGCAGTATTTT	CASSPTSGELYTQYF
TRBV19	.	many	TRBJ1-2	TGTGCCAGTAGTATCCCGGGGAGCTATGGCTACACCTTC	CASSIPGSYGYTF
TRBV7-9	.	.	TRBJ1-6	TGTGCCAGCAGCCCCCCTGGAGGGAGCTTCAATTCACCCCTCCACTTT	CASSPPGGSFNSPLHF
TRBV5-1	TRBD2	.	TRBJ2-3	TGCGCCAGCAGCCCGGGACTAGGCGGGACAGATACGCAGTATTTT	CASSPGLGGTDTQYF
TRBV2	.	few	TRBJ1-1	TGTGCCAGCAGGGGAGGGCGCGGAGCTTTCTTT	CASRGGRGAFF
TRBV12-3/TRBV12-4	.	few	TRBJ1-3	TGTGCCAGCAGTCCTACGGAGGGAAACACCATATATTTT	CASSPTEGNTIYF
TRBV9	.	many	TRBJ1-3	TGTGCCAGCAGCCCCAGGTTACGCTCTGGAAACACCATATATTTT	CASSPRLRSGNTIYF
TRBV11-2	.	.	TRBJ1-2	TGTGCCAGCAGCTTGGACAGTAACTATGGCTACACCTTC	CASSLDSNYGYTF
TRBV6-4	.	.	TRBJ1-1	TGTGCCAGCAGACAGGCGTTGAACACTGAAGCTTTCTTT	CASRQALNTEAFF
TRBV11-2	.	.	TRBJ2-3	TGTGCCAGCAGCTTAGGCCGTGCTAGCGTAAGCACAGATACGCAGTATTTT	CASSLGRASVSTDTQYF
TRBV6-6	TRBD1	.	TRBJ1-5	TGTGCCAGCAGTTCAACCGGGACAGGGGTACAGCCCCAGCATTTT	CASSSTGTGVQPQHF
TRBV7-9	TRBD2	once	TRBJ2-2	TGTGCCAGCAGCTTAGAAGCGGGAGGCACCGGGGAGCTGTTTTTT	CASSLEAGGTGELFF
TRBV5-4	TRBD2	.	TRBJ2-1	TGTGCCAGCAGCCCCCGGGGAGTAGCGGGAGGTCCCAATGAGCAGTTCTTC	CASSPRGVAGGPNEQFF
TRBV29-1	.	.	TRBJ2-7	TGCAGCGTTGTAAGAGGGCTAGCGTCCTCCTACGAGCAGTACTTC	CSVVRGLASSYEQYF
TRBV2	TRBD1	.	TRBJ1-5	TGTGCCAGCAGCACGAACAGGGGAGGCAATCAGCCCCAGCATTTT	CASSTNRGGNQPQHF
TRBV6-2/TRBV6-3	TRBD2	.	TRBJ2-1	TGTGCCAGCAGTCCAACCCCCGGACTAGGAAACAATGAGCAGTTCTTC	CASSPTPGLGNNEQFF
TRBV28	.	.	TRBJ1-3	TGTGCCAGCAGTTTCTCAGGGGCCGGAAACACCATATATTTT	CASSFSGAGNTIYF
TRBV7-9	.	few	TRBJ2-2	TGTGCCAGCAGCTTATATGTCGGGGACACCGGGGAGCTGTTTTTT	CASSLYVGDTGELFF
TRBV5-3	TRBD2	.	TRBJ2-1	TGTGCCAGAAGCAACTACAGCGGGAGCTCCTACAATGAGCAGTTCTTC	CARSNYSGSSYNEQFF
TRBV2	TRBD2	once	TRBJ2-3	TGTGCCAGCAGTGTTACTAGCGGGCTAATCACAGATACGCAGTATTTT	CASSVTSGLITDTQYF
TRBV5-1	TRBD2	.	TRBJ2-3	TGCGCCAGCAGCCGGACGGCGGGAGGGCCGGATACGCAGTATTTT	CASSRTAGGPDTQYF
TRBV28	.	.	TRBJ1-1	TGTGCCAGCAGTCCATCAGGGGAAGGGATGATGAACACTGAAGCTTTCTTT	CASSPSGEGMMNTEAFF
TRBV5-1	TRBD2	.	TRBJ2-3	TGCGCCAGCAGCTTTAGCGGGGAAGGCACAGATACGCAGTATTTT	CASSFSGEGTDTQYF
TRBV2	.	once	TRBJ1-6	TGTGCCTGGACGGGGGTTGGAGATTCACCCCTCCACTTT	CAWTGVGDSPLHF
TRBV13	.	once	TRBJ2-6	TGTGCCAGCAGCTTACTCTCTGGGGCCAACGTCCTGACTTTC	CASSLLSGANVLTF
TRBV27	.	.	TRBJ1-5	TGTGCTTCTAGGGGATTTATCAATCAGCCCCAGCATTTT	CASRGFINQPQHF
TRBV5-1	.	.	TRBJ2-1	TGCGCCAGCACTCGCGGGGCGGAGTACAATGAGCAGTTCTTC	CASTRGAEYNEQFF
TRBV9	.	.	TRBJ1-6	TGTGCCAGCAGCGAAGGACAGACTTTTTCACCCCTCCACTTT	CASSEGQTFSPLHF
TRBV27	.	once	TRBJ1-2	TGTGCCAACCCGGGGGGGCAGGGCATGAACTATGGCTACACCTTC	CANPGGQGMNYGYTF
TRBV11-3	.	few	TRBJ1-2	TGTGCCAGCAGCTCAGGCGGGGGTATTAACTATGGCTACACCTTC	CASSSGGGINYGYTF
TRBV19	TRBD2	.	TRBJ2-1	TGTGCCAGTAGTATACCCGGACTAGATGAGCAGTTCTTC	CASSIPGLDEQFF
TRBV9	.	.	TRBJ1-2	TGTGCCAGCTCGCTCGGGGGGGGCAATGTAAACTATGGCTACACCTTC	CASSLGGGNVNYGYTF
TRBV10-3	TRBD1	.	TRBJ1-6	TGTGCCATCAGGGGACAGTTAAATTCACCCCTCCACTTT	CAIRGQLNSPLHF
TRBV11-2	TRBD1	.	TRBJ2-7	TGTGCCAGCAGCTACCCCCAGGACAGGGGGCCGGCCTACGAGCAGTACTTC	CASSYPQDRGPAYEQYF
TRBV3-1/TRBV3-2	TRBD2	.	TRBJ2-3	TGTGCCAGCAGCCAAGATGGGGGGGGACTAGCGGGAACAGATACGCAGTATTTT	CASSQDGGGLAGTDTQYF
TRBV19	.	.	TRBJ2-5	TGTGCCAGTAGTATTGGGAGAGAGACCCAGTACTTC	CASSIGRETQYF
TRBV6-1	TRBD1	.	TRBJ2-7	TGTGCCAGCAGTGAAGCGACAGGGACGCCCTACGAGCAGTACTTC	CASSEATGTPYEQYF
TRBV4-1	TRBD1	.	TRBJ1-1	TGCGCCAGCAGCCAAGATCGGGGACAGGGAAGAACTCAAGCTTTCTTT	CASSQDRGQGRTQAFF
TRBV7-2	TRBD1	.	TRBJ2-7	TGTGCCAGCAGTTCGTCCGGGACAGGTAACTACGAGCAGTACTTC	CASSSSGTGNYEQYF
TRBV5-1	TRBD1	.	TRBJ2-7	TGCGCCAGCAGCTTGGGACAGGGCCCACCCTACGAGCAGTACTTC	CASSLGQGPPYEQYF
TRBV6-2/TRBV6-3	.	once	TRBJ1-1	TGTGCCAGCAGTTACGGTAAGGGGACTGAAGCTTTCTTT	CASSYGKGTEAFF
TRBV15	.	.	TRBJ2-1	TGTGCCACCAGCAGACCTGGACAGTATGAGCAGTTCTTC	CATSRPGQYEQFF
TRBV5-1	TRBD1	.	TRBJ1-2	TGCGCCAGCAGCTTGTATGGGACAGGGTATAACTATGGCTACACCTTC	CASSLYGTGYNYGYTF
TRBV6-5	.	.	TRBJ2-5	TGTGCCAGCAGTTTGTCAGGTCAAGAGACCCAGTACTTC	CASSLSGQETQYF
TRBV7-2	.	.	TRBJ2-1	TGTGCCAGCAGCTTCTGGGGGGGGCATGAGCAGTTCTTC	CASSFWGGHEQFF
TRBV5-1	TRBD1	.	TRBJ2-1	TGCGCCAGCAGCCTAGGGACAGGTCAGCAGTTCTTC	CASSLGTGQQFF
TRBV5-6	.	.	TRBJ2-3	TGTGCCAGCAGCTGGGACTCGAGCACAGATACGCAGTATTTT	CASSWDSSTDTQYF
TRBV5-1	TRBD2	.	TRBJ2-1	TGCGCCAGCAGCTTACTAGCGGGAGTCTTGGATGAGCAGTTCTTC	CASSLLAGVLDEQFF
TRBV5-1	TRBD1	.	TRBJ2-2	TGCGCCAGCAATTGGGCAGGGGGCCACGGGGAGCTGTTTTTT	CASNWAGGHGELFF
TRBV19	TRBD1	.	TRBJ2-2	TGTGCCAGTATGAGGGGGACAGGGACTTTCGTCGGGGAGCTGTTTTTT	CASMRGTGTFVGELFF